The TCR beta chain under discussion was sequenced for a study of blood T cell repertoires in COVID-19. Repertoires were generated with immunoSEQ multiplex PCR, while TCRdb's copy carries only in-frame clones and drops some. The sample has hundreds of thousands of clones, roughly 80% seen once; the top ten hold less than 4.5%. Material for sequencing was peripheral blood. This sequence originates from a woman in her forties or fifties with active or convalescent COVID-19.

The CDR3 loop is CASSFLSPDTQYF. In DNA form, the CDR3 reads TGTGCCAGCAGTTTTCTCTCCCCAGATACGCAGTATTTT. V gene TRBV28 combines with J gene TRBJ2-3, with D uncertain. Trimming removed 3 bases at V and 4 bases at J, with 8 bases between. CDR3 length: 13 amino acids. Germline V gives CDR1 MDHEN, CDR2 SYDVKM.